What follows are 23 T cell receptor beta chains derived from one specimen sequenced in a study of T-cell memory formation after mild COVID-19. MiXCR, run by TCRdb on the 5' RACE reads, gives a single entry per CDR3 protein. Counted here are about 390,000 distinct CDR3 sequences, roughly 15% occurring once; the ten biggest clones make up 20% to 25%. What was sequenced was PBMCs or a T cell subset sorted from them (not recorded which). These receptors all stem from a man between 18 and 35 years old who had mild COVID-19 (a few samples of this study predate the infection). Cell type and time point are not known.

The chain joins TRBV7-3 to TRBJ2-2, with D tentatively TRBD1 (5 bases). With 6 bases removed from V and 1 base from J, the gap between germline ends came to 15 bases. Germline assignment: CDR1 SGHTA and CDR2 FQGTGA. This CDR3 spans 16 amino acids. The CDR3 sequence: CASSNTGHLNTGELFF. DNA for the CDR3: TGTGCCAGCAGTAATACCGGACACTTGAACACCGGGGAGCTGTTTTTT.

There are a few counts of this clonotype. CDR3 nucleotides: TGTGCCAGCGGGACAGGGGGCGTTCGTGGCTACACCTTC. Its protein product is CASGTGGVRGYTF. The V call is TRBV12-3 or TRBV12-4, the J call TRBJ1-2, with 12 bases matching TRBD1. The CDR3 spans 13 residues. V dropped 8 bases and J dropped 7; count of bases not matched to a gene: 5.

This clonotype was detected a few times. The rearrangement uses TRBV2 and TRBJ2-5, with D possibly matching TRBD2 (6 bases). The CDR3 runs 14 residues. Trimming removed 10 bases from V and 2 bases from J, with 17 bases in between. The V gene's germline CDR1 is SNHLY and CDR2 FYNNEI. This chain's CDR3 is CAINRGTDQETQYF. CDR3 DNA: TGTGCCATCAACAGAGGGACTGATCAAGAGACCCAGTACTTC.

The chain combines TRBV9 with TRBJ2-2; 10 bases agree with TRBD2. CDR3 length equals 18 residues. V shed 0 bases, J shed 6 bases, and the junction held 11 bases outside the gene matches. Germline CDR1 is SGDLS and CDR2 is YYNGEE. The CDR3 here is CASSVVPSGGAGAGELFF. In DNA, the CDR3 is TGTGCCAGCAGCGTAGTGCCCAGCGGGGGGGCCGGCGCCGGGGAGCTGTTTTTT.

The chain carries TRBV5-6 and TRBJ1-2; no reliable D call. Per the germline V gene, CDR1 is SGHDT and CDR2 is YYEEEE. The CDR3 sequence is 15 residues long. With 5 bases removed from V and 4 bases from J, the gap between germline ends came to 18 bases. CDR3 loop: CASRLRSGIFYGYTF. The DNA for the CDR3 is TGTGCCAGCAGACTCCGTTCCGGGATCTTCTATGGCTACACCTTC.

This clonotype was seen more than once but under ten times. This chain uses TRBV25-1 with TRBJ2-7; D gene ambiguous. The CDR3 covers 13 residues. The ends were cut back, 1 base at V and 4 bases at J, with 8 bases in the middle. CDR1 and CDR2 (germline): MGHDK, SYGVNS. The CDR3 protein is CASSESGRYEQYF. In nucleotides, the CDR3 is TGTGCCAGCAGTGAATCGGGCAGATACGAGCAGTACTTC.

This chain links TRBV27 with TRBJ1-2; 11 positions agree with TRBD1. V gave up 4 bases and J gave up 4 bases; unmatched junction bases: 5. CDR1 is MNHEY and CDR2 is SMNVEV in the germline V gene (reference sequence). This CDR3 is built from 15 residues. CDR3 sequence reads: CASSSRDRGIYGYTF. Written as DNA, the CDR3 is TGTGCCAGCAGTTCTCGGGACAGGGGGATCTATGGCTACACCTTC.

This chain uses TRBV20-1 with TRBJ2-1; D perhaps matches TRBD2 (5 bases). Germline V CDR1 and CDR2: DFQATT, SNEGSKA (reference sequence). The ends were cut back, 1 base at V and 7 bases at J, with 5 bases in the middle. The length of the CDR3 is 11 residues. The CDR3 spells CSARGRNEQFF. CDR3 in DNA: TGCAGTGCTAGAGGGAGGAATGAGCAGTTCTTC.

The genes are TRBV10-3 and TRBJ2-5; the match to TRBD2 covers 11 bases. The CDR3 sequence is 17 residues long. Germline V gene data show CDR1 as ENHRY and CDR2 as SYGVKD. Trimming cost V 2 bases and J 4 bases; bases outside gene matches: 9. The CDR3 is CAISEGVLAGAVETQYF. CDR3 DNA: TGTGCCATCAGTGAGGGGGTACTAGCGGGAGCAGTAGAGACCCAGTACTTC.

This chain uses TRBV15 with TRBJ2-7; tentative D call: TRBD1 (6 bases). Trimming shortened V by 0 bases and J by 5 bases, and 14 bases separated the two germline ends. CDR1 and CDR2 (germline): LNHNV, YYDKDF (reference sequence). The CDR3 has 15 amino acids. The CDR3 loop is CATSRDGQGFNEQYV. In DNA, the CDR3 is TGTGCCACCAGCAGAGATGGTCAGGGGTTCAACGAGCAGTACGTC.

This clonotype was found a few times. The CDR3 DNA reads as TGTGCCAGTAGGGACGGGGGCGCTTTTGAAGCTTTCTTT. This translates into CASRDGGAFEAFF. This chain joins TRBV19 and TRBJ1-1; TRBD1 might be the D (6 bases). CDR3 length: 13 residues. Germline V gives CDR1 LNHDA, CDR2 SQIVND (reference sequence). Trimming pared 6 bases from V and 7 bases from J, leaving 15 bases between.

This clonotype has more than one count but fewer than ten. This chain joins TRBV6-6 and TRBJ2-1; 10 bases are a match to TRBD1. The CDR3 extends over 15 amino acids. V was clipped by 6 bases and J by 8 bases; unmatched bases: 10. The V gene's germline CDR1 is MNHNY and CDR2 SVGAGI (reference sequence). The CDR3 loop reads CASRLGQGVLDEQFF. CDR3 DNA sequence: TGTGCCAGCAGACTCGGACAGGGGGTTTTGGATGAGCAGTTCTTC.

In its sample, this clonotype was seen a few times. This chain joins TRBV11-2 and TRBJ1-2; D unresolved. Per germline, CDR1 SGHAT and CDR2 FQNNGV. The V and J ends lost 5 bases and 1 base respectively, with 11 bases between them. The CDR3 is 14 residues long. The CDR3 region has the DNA TGTGCCAGCAGCCCCTCGGGAATTAACTATGGCTACACCTTC. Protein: CASSPSGINYGYTF.

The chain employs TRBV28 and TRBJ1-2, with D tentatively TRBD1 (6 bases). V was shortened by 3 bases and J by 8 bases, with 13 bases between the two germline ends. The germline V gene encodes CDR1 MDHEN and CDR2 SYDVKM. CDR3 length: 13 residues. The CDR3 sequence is CASSLVRGPGYTF. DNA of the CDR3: TGTGCCAGCAGTTTGGTACGGGGGCCCGGCTACACCTTC.

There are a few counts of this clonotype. CDR3 DNA sequence: TGTGCCAGCAGGTCGGGACAGGGGGTCACAGATACGCAGTATTTT. Translating gives CASRSGQGVTDTQYF. The genes are TRBV6-5 and TRBJ2-3; 11 bases match TRBD1. Germline lookup yields CDR1 MNHEY and CDR2 SVGAGI. The ends lost 6 bases at V and 2 bases at J; junction bases unmatched: 4. There are 15 residues in the CDR3.

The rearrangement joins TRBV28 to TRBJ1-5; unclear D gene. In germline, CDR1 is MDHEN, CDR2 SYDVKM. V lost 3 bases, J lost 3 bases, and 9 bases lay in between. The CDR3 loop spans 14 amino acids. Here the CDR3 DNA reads TGTGCCAGCAGTTTGTGGCGCCTCAATCAGCCCCAGCATTTT. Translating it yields CASSLWRLNQPQHF.

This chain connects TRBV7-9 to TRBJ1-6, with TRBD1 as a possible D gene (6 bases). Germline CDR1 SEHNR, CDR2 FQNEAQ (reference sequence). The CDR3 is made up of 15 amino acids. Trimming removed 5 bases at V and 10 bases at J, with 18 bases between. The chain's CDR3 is CASSPGGGPGSPLHF. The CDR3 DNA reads TGTGCCAGCAGCCCGGGGGGGGGCCCGGGATCACCCCTCCACTTT.

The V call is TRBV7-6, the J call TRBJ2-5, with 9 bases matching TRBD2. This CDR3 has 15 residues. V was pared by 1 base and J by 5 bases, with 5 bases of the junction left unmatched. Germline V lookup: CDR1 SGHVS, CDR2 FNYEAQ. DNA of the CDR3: TGTGCCAGCAGCTTAGGGACTAGCGAGCTTGAGACCCAGTACTTC. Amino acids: CASSLGTSELETQYF. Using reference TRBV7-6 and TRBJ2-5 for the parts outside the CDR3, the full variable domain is GAGVSQSPRYKVTKRGQDVALRCDPISGHVSLYWYRQALGQGPEFLTYFNYEAQQDKSGLPNDRFSAERPEGSISTLTIQRTEQRDSAMYRCASSLGTSELETQYFGPGTRLLVL.

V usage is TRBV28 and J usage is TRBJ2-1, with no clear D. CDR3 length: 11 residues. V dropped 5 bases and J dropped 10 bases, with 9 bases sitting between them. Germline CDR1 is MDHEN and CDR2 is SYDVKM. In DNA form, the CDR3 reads TGTGCCAGCAGTATACGTCGGGAGCAGTTCTTC. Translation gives CASSIRREQFF.

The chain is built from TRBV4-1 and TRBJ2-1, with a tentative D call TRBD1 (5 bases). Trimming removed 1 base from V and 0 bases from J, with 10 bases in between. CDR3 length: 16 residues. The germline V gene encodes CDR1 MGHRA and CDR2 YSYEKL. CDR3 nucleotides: TGCGCCAGCAGCCAAGTGGACATTATCTCCTACAATGAGCAGTTCTTC. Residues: CASSQVDIISYNEQFF.

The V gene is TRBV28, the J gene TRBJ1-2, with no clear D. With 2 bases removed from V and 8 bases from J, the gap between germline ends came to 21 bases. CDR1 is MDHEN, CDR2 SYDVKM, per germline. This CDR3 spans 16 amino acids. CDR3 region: CASSLILMSADEGYTF. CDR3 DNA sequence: TGTGCCAGCAGTTTAATCCTTATGTCGGCAGATGAGGGCTACACCTTC.

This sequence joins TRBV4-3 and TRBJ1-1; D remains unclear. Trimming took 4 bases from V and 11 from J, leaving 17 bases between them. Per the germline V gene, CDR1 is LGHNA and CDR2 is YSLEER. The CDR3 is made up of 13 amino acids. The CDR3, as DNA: TGCGCCAGCAGCCCGTTCACTCTCACTGGGGCTTTCTTT. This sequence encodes CASSPFTLTGAFF.

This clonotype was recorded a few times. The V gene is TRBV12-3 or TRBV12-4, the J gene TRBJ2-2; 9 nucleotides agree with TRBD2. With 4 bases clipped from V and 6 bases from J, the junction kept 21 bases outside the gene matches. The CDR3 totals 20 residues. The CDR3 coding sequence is TGTGCCAGCAGTTCCCCGGGGGTGCGGGGGGGTATACGGTCGTCCGGGGAGCTGTTTTTT. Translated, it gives CASSSPGVRGGIRSSGELFF.